This T cell receptor (beta chain) was captured by sequencing in a study of T cell responses to AZD1222 COVID-19 vaccine. Findings and limits, study-wide: After the peak T cell response, and only then, were repertoires sampled. Just 5 or 6 AZD1222 recipients tested seropositive at baseline.

Libraries were prepared by immunoSEQ multiplex PCR; TCRdb keeps only in-frame clonotypes and omits some of them. The data show around 150,000 clones, about nine tenths seen once. Worth noting for this clone: Its antigen is currently unknown.

The receptor comes from an adult in good health. The input for sequencing was peripheral blood, taken on day 0 of MenACWY control vaccination.

The CDR3 DNA is TGTGCCAGCAGCCCCGGGACAGATACGCAGTATTTT. Translating gives CASSPGTDTQYF. The chain joins TRBV5-4 to TRBJ2-3; no clear D. Germline V lookup: CDR1 SGHNT, CDR2 YYREEE (reference sequence). Trimming took 4 bases from V and 3 from J, leaving 6 bases between them. The CDR3 runs to 12 residues.